This T cell receptor (beta chain) was recorded in a study of beta chain features in type 1 diabetes. About the study: The patient and healthy donor groups were comparable for age, gender and cell yields. Regarding the study as a whole: Significant though moderate, a shortening of TCRB CDR3s appeared in all four CD4+ subsets of Type 1 diabetes patients.

Investigators reverse transcribed all isolated RNA, so they sequenced expressed TCRB transcripts. TCRdb's copy holds only in-frame clones and misses some; the assay was immunoSEQ multiplex PCR. The repertoire holds around 250,000 clones, with roughly 25% as singletons. With V trimmed by 2 bases and J by 9 bases, 6 bases remained unmatched. Germline V gives CDR1 SGHTA, CDR2 FQGNSA. This CDR3 is built from 15 residues. The sample holds a few counts of this clone. The antigen remains undetermined. The sample was naive CD4+ T cells from blood. This TCR was recovered from a woman aged 25 to 39 with type 1 diabetes. This chain links TRBV7-2 with TRBJ2-1, with 11 positions matching TRBD2. CDR3 in DNA: TGTGCCAGCAGCTTATTTAGCGGGAGGGCCGGTGAGCAGTTCTTC. Translating it yields CASSLFSGRAGEQFF.